What follows are 23 T cell receptor beta chains derived from one specimen sequenced in a study of blood T cell repertoires in COVID-19. TCRdb's copy holds only in-frame clones and misses some; the assay was immunoSEQ multiplex PCR. The sample contains over 120,000 clones, 80% to 85% of which appear only once. The sequenced sample consisted of peripheral blood. All receptors derive from a human donor in a cohort sampled during active COVID-19.

The table lists this clone with a count of one. The rearrangement joins TRBV25-1 to TRBJ2-7, with 10 bases matching TRBD2. The CDR3 is 16 amino acids. Germline CDR1 reads MGHDK; CDR2 reads SYGVNS. Trimming at V came to 2 bases and at J to 5 bases, leaving 9 bases not matched to a gene. The CDR3 loop is CASSEPTSGMVNEQYF. The CDR3 bases are TGTGCCAGCAGTGAACCAACTAGCGGGATGGTGAACGAGCAGTACTTC.

The chain carries TRBV7-3 and TRBJ2-3, with 9 bases that match TRBD1. The CDR3 has 15 residues. Germline CDR1 is SGHTA and CDR2 is FQGTGA. The ends lost 4 bases at V and 4 bases at J; junction bases unmatched: 6. For the CDR3, the DNA is TGTGCCAGCAGCTCCGGGACAGGGATAGCAGATACGCAGTATTTT. Amino acids: CASSSGTGIADTQYF.

In DNA form, the CDR3 reads TGTGCCAGCAGTGCGGGACTAAGCTACGAGCAGTACTTC. Its protein is CASSAGLSYEQYF. The rearrangement uses TRBV12-3 or TRBV12-4 and TRBJ2-7; TRBD2 matches at 7 bases. The CDR3 runs to 13 residues. Unmatched junction bases numbered 4, after V lost 5 bases and J lost 3 bases.

The J gene is TRBJ1-2, the V gene TRBV5-6; TRBD1 agrees at 9 bases. This CDR3 is 13 amino acids long. J lost 6 bases, V lost 7 bases, and 7 bases had no gene match. CDR1 SGHDT and CDR2 YYEEEE come from the germline V gene. Here the CDR3 reads CASGQTGGDGYTF. The CDR3 DNA follows: TGTGCCAGCGGACAAACAGGGGGCGATGGCTACACCTTC.

The CDR3 spells CASSLVLAGGPGELFF. In DNA, the CDR3 is TGTGCCAGCAGCTTAGTACTAGCGGGAGGGCCCGGGGAGCTGTTTTTT. This chain connects TRBV7-8 to TRBJ2-2; TRBD2 matches at 13 bases. The J segment lost 6 bases and the V segment lost 1 base, leaving 2 bases of the junction unmatched. The CDR3 consists of 16 residues. Per the germline V gene, CDR1 is SGHVS and CDR2 is FQNEAQ.

The chain has TRBV5-1 and TRBJ2-1; possible D gene TRBD2, 5 bases. Trimming cost V 1 base and J 0 bases, with 11 bases left between them. The length of the CDR3 is 16 residues. Germline values: CDR1 SGHRS, CDR2 YFSETQ. The DNA of the CDR3 is TGCGCCAGCAGCTTGATCCCGGAGGTCTCCTACAATGAGCAGTTCTTC. Translating it yields CASSLIPEVSYNEQFF.

This chain connects TRBV6-5 to TRBJ2-5; 7 nucleotides match TRBD1. After removal of 6 bases from V and 4 bases from J, the junction contained 5 bases not matched to a gene. CDR1 and CDR2 (germline): MNHEY, SVGAGI. The CDR3 loop spans 13 amino acids. CDR3 in DNA: TGTGCCAGCAGAGACAGGGCTCGAGAGACCCAGTACTTC. Its protein is CASRDRARETQYF.

As to this clone: Relative to the germline gene, one junction end is altered; a read error may explain this. This sequence joins TRBV20-1 and TRBJ2-2, with 7 bases fitting TRBD1. Germline lookup yields CDR1 DFQATT and CDR2 SNEGSKA (reference sequence). The CDR3 consists of 14 residues. This CDR3 reads CSASLNRGTGELFF. Written as DNA, the CDR3 is TGCAGTGCTAGTTTAAACAGGGGCACCGGCGAGCTGTTTTTT.

The rearrangement links TRBV14 to TRBJ2-7, with TRBD2 as a possible D gene (5 bases). The CDR3 contains 15 residues. Trimming removed 1 base at V and 3 bases at J, with 13 bases between. CDR1 SGHDN and CDR2 FVKESK come from the germline V gene. The CDR3 DNA reads TGTGCCAGCAGCCAAGGGAGGCAGTCGCTCTACGAGCAGTACTTC. Translating gives CASSQGRQSLYEQYF.

This rearrangement joins TRBV5-1 to TRBJ2-7; 10 bases fit TRBD2. This CDR3 is built from 15 residues. Germline loops: CDR1 SGHRS, CDR2 YFSETQ. V was clipped by 5 bases and J by 2 bases; unmatched bases: 7. The CDR3 nucleotides read TGCGCCAGCAGAGCGGGAGGGAGTGGGACCTACGAGCAGTACTTC. Translating it yields CASRAGGSGTYEQYF.

The chain employs TRBV29-1 and TRBJ1-1, with a weak D call TRBD1 (6 bases). The CDR3 is made up of 13 amino acids. CDR1 is SQVTM, CDR2 ANQGSEA, per germline. V lost 1 base, J lost 4 bases, and 10 bases lay in between. The CDR3 sequence: CSVEVGRGTEAFF. The CDR3 coding sequence is TGCAGCGTTGAAGTTGGCAGGGGCACTGAAGCTTTCTTT.

The chain joins TRBV9 to TRBJ2-7; maybe TRBD1 (7 bases). The V gene's germline CDR1 is SGDLS and CDR2 YYNGEE. Trimming removed 0 bases at V and 2 bases at J, with 12 bases between. The CDR3 has 15 residues. CDR3: CASSVGQGGAYEQYF. CDR3 in DNA: TGTGCCAGCAGCGTAGGACAGGGAGGCGCCTACGAGCAGTACTTC.

This clone has more than one count but fewer than ten. This chain connects TRBV14 to TRBJ2-5, with D possibly being TRBD2 (6 bases). The CDR3 has 16 amino acids. Germline CDR1 SGHDN, CDR2 FVKESK. V was pared by 0 bases and J by 3 bases, with 14 bases between. Written as DNA, the CDR3 is TGTGCCAGCAGCCAAGAATGGGCGGGATTAGAAGAGACCCAGTACTTC. Translation: CASSQEWAGLEETQYF.

This chain uses TRBV7-6 with TRBJ2-5, with 7 nucleotides matching TRBD2. CDR3 size: 15 residues. The germline V gene encodes CDR1 SGHVS and CDR2 FNYEAQ. Germline trimming cut 1 base from V and 4 bases from J; bases unmatched to any gene: 6. For the CDR3, the DNA is TGTGCCAGCAGCTTAGTGGGAGGGCCGCTAGAGACCCAGTACTTC. It translates to CASSLVGGPLETQYF.

This clone occurred many times. The J gene is TRBJ1-2, the V gene TRBV21-1; TRBD1 is the table's D call and was not checked against the DNA. TRBV21-1 is noted as a pseudogene. The CDR3 is made up of 14 amino acids. CDR3 DNA: TGTGCCAGCAGCACCCGACAGGATGACTATGGCTACACCTTC. Translated, it gives CASSTRQDDYGYTF.

V usage is TRBV5-1 and J usage is TRBJ2-7; TRBD1 might be the D (5 bases). Germline loops: CDR1 SGHRS, CDR2 YFSETQ. CDR3 length: 13 amino acids. V was shortened by 4 bases and J by 3 bases, with 11 bases between the two germline ends. The CDR3 coding sequence is TGCGCCAGCAGCACAACAGGTTACTACGAGCAGTACTTC. This gives the protein CASSTTGYYEQYF.

This chain uses TRBV19 with TRBJ2-5, with 12 bases fitting TRBD2. This CDR3 has 16 residues. The J segment lost 3 bases and the V segment lost 7 bases, leaving 9 bases of the junction unmatched. Germline V gene lookup returns CDR1 LNHDA and CDR2 SQIVND (reference sequence). The CDR3 loop is CASKRLAGETKETQYF. CDR3 DNA sequence: TGTGCCAGTAAGAGACTAGCGGGAGAAACTAAAGAGACCCAGTACTTC.

The chain employs TRBV7-2 and TRBJ2-2; 12 bases match TRBD2. With 2 bases clipped from V and 1 base from J, the junction kept 8 bases outside the gene matches. The CDR3 totals 19 residues. Germline CDR1 SGHTA, CDR2 FQGNSA. DNA of the CDR3: TGTGCCAGCAGCTTATCAGTATGGGGACTAGCGGGGAACACCGGGGAGCTGTTTTTT. It encodes CASSLSVWGLAGNTGELFF.

V usage is TRBV27 and J usage is TRBJ1-4; no reliable D call. The germline V and J ends were trimmed by 5 bases and 7 bases, with 11 bases remaining between them. CDR3 length equals 13 residues. Germline CDR1 MNHEY, CDR2 SMNVEV (reference sequence). DNA of the CDR3: TGTGCCAGCAGTCCCCGGGTCAGTGAAAAACTGTTTTTT. Translated: CASSPRVSEKLFF. The full variable domain, with the rest looked up from reference TRBV27 and TRBJ1-4, is EAQVTQNPRYLITVTGKKLTVTCSQNMNHEYMSWYRQDPGLGLRQIYYSMNVEVTDKGDVPEGYKVSRKEKRNFPLILESPSPNQTSLYFCASSPRVSEKLFFGSGTQLSVL.

The V call is TRBV27, the J call TRBJ1-5, with D unresolved. CDR1 is MNHEY and CDR2 is SMNVEV in the germline V gene (reference sequence). Trimming shortened V by 5 bases and J by 6 bases, and 11 bases separated the two germline ends. The CDR3 extends over 13 amino acids. The CDR3 here is CASSPTTGQPQHF. Written as DNA, the CDR3 is TGTGCCAGCAGTCCTACGACGGGTCAGCCCCAGCATTTT.

This clone was observed once. This chain joins TRBV6-6 and TRBJ2-4, with D tentatively TRBD2 (6 bases). Trimming took 5 bases from V and 0 from J, leaving 26 bases between them. The CDR3 is 20 residues long. The germline V gene encodes CDR1 MNHNY and CDR2 SVGAGI (reference sequence). In DNA form, the CDR3 reads TGTGCCAGCAGTCTTCCTAGCGAGACTTACTACAAGATAGCCAAAAACATTCAGTACTTC. Its translation: CASSLPSETYYKIAKNIQYF.

V gene TRBV5-1 combines with J gene TRBJ2-7, with D possibly being TRBD1 (6 bases). The germline V gene encodes CDR1 SGHRS and CDR2 YFSETQ. Trimming took off 0 bases at V and 4 bases at J, with 11 bases between the two ends. The CDR3 consists of 14 residues. The chain's CDR3 is CASSLEQGWYEQYF. The CDR3 DNA sequence: TGCGCCAGCAGCTTGGAGCAGGGGTGGTACGAGCAGTACTTC.

This clone has ten or more counts. The rearrangement joins TRBV6-5 to TRBJ1-1, with a weak D call TRBD1 (5 bases). This CDR3 comprises 13 residues. Per germline, CDR1 MNHEY and CDR2 SVGAGI. The V gene lost 2 bases and the J gene lost 6 bases, with 10 bases spanning the gap. The CDR3 loop reads CASSYGGVPEAFF. In nucleotides, the CDR3 is TGTGCCAGCAGTTACGGAGGGGTGCCTGAAGCTTTCTTT.